The clone carrying this TCR beta chain showed up many times. What it binds is not known. This record comes from a study of T cell repertoires in cytomegalovirus infection. Study context: Public TCR beta signatures were indicative of both CMV infection and a matching HLA type.

Study-wide results and limits: The study found HLA-C-restricted CMV-specific TCR beta clonotypes dominating the ex vivo response.

TCRdb reanalysed the reads using MiXCR and keeps one entry per CDR3 protein. In the table there are 130,000 or so distinct CDR3 sequences, under 8% of which are singletons. The clonotype was recovered from a human donor in good health (CMV status not recorded). Some clones in this sample may be carry-over from other donors' samples. Sequencing was carried out using PBMCs.

As DNA, the CDR3 is TGTGCCAGCAGCTTAGTTTCAGGGCGGTACGTCTCGAACACTGAAGCTTTCTTT. It translates to CASSLVSGRYVSNTEAFF. V is TRBV7-2 and J is TRBJ1-1, with D possibly being TRBD1 (5 bases). This CDR3 contains 18 residues. V shed 1 base and J shed 1 base, with 19 bases lying between them. Germline V gene data show CDR1 as SGHTA and CDR2 as FQGNSA. Full variable domain (rest looked up from reference TRBV7-2 and TRBJ1-1): GAGVSQSPSNKVTEKGKDVELRCDPISGHTALYWYRQSLGQGLEFLIYFQGNSAPDKSGLPSDRFSAERTGGSVSTLTIQRTQQEDSAVYLCASSLVSGRYVSNTEAFFGQGTRLTVV.